Reported below is one T cell receptor (beta chain). Its antigen is not known. With template switching, a universal primer site was added, and the cDNA carried unique molecular identifiers. TCRdb re-called the 5' RACE reads through MiXCR, storing one row per CDR3 protein. The sample yields 250,000 or so distinct CDR3 sequences, approximately 8.3% seen once. The sample comes from a study of identical twins. Study results and limitations: Among out-of-frame alpha sequences shared by twins, low generation probability occurred in excess. Cross-sectional statistical analysis, not tracking of the same donors, underpinned the conclusions.

The CDR3 covers 15 residues. Deletions cut 3 bases from V and 3 bases from J, with 14 bases between. The sample also formed part of further work on yellow fever vaccine responses in identical twins.

Sequencing was carried out using CD8+ T cells sorted from blood. This TCR derives from a woman between 18 and 29 years old in good health. V gene TRBV23-1 combines with J gene TRBJ1-1; D may be TRBD1 (5 bases). TRBV23-1 is an open reading frame, and its role is uncertain. CDR3 loop: CASSQSGAPHTEAFF. For the CDR3, the DNA is TGCGCCAGCAGTCAGTCCGGGGCCCCACACACTGAAGCTTTCTTT.